The clone carrying this TCR beta chain is classed as medium-sized (0.01 to 0.1%). The sample originates from a study of neurological immune-mediated disorders. V was pared by 3 bases and J by 0 bases, with 9 bases between. CDR1 and CDR2 (germline): MNHEY, SMNVEV (reference sequence). The CDR3 has 14 amino acids. TCRdb used MiXCR to reprocess the 5' RACE reads, holding one entry per CDR3 protein. The sample carries more than 8,000 distinct CDR3 sequences, roughly 20% recorded once. This rearrangement joins TRBV27 to TRBJ2-7; TRBD1 is a possible D gene (6 bases). The material sequenced was CD8+ T cells from blood. The source is a woman between 35 and 50 years old with multiple sclerosis. The CDR3 here is CASSFAGVSYEQYF. CDR3 sequence (DNA): TGTGCCAGCAGTTTCGCAGGGGTCTCCTACGAGCAGTACTTC.